The 20 T cell receptor beta chains below all came from one sample that was sequenced in a study of CD8+ T cells in alopecia areata. The treatment here: oral pan-JAK inhibitor, 5-10 mg twice daily. Sequencing relied on a cDNA template that was reverse transcribed from extracted RNA. Sequencing was performed with immunoSEQ multiplex PCR; in TCRdb, only in-frame clones are kept and a portion is missing. In the table there are 150,000 to 250,000 clones, around 60% of which are singletons. Source: CD4+ T cells sorted from blood, taken at week 4, from a patient treated with tofacitinib. These receptors were obtained from a human donor with alopecia areata.

V gene TRBV30 combines with J gene TRBJ2-3; 8 bases line up with TRBD2. The germline CDR1 and CDR2 sequences are GTSNPN and SVGIG (reference sequence). CDR3 length: 18 residues. J lost 1 base, V lost 1 base, and 13 bases had no gene match. CDR3 sequence: CAWSAGLAGPARTDTQYF. The CDR3 coding sequence is TGTGCCTGGAGTGCGGGGCTAGCGGGCCCCGCGCGCACAGATACGCAGTATTTT.

The chain carries TRBV5-1 and TRBJ1-5; no firm D call. This CDR3 comprises 13 residues. Germline values: CDR1 SGHRS, CDR2 YFSETQ. Trimming left V 0 bases short and J 6 bases short, with 7 bases between. CDR3 amino acids: CASSLEEGQPQHF. For the CDR3, the DNA is TGCGCCAGCAGCTTGGAGGAAGGTCAGCCCCAGCATTTT.

V is TRBV7-9 and J is TRBJ1-5; a weak D match, TRBD1 (6 bases). The ends were cut back, 6 bases at V and 7 bases at J, with 10 bases in the middle. The germline gives CDR1 SEHNR, CDR2 FQNEAQ (reference sequence). The CDR3 is 12 amino acids. This CDR3 reads CASSRTEQPQHF. The CDR3 DNA is TGTGCCAGCAGTCGGACAGAGCAGCCCCAGCATTTT.

The chain links TRBV27 to TRBJ1-6; D is possibly TRBD1 (5 bases). Deletions cut 6 bases from V and 6 bases from J, with 12 bases between. CDR1 is MNHEY, CDR2 SMNVEV, per germline (reference sequence). CDR3 size: 14 residues. CDR3 loop: CASRTWDFNSPLHF. As DNA, the CDR3 is TGTGCCAGCAGGACCTGGGACTTTAATTCACCCCTCCACTTT.

The rearrangement joins TRBV2 to TRBJ1-1; D remains ambiguous. Per germline, CDR1 SNHLY and CDR2 FYNNEI. The CDR3 consists of 16 residues. The V end was cut by 0 bases, the J end by 1 base, with 12 bases between. As DNA, the CDR3 is TGTGCCAGCAGTGAAGCGCGAGGACGGCAGAACACTGAAGCTTTCTTT. This translates into CASSEARGRQNTEAFF.

The CDR3 DNA follows: TGTGCCAGCAAAACGAACACCGGGGAGCTGTTTTTT. Amino acid sequence: CASKTNTGELFF. The chain employs TRBV2 and TRBJ2-2; D not certain. V lost 7 bases, J lost 0 bases, and 3 bases lay in between. Germline CDR1 is SNHLY and CDR2 is FYNNEI. This CDR3 has 12 residues.

The chain carries TRBV29-1 and TRBJ2-2, with D hard to call. Germline lookup yields CDR1 SQVTM and CDR2 ANQGSEA. CDR3 length equals 13 residues. The germline V and J ends were trimmed by 6 bases and 6 bases, with 14 bases remaining between them. Here the CDR3 reads CSVGSSGSGELFF. The CDR3 DNA is TGCAGCGTCGGTTCCTCAGGCTCCGGGGAGCTGTTTTTT.

The rearrangement uses TRBV30 and TRBJ1-5; D gene ambiguous. Trimming pared 0 bases from V and 0 bases from J, leaving 9 bases between. The CDR3 totals 15 residues. Germline CDR1 GTSNPN, CDR2 SVGIG (reference sequence). The CDR3 nucleotides read TGTGCCTGGAGTGTAGGTATCCATAGCAATCAGCCCCAGCATTTT. Translation: CAWSVGIHSNQPQHF. The variable domain in full, completed from reference TRBV30 and TRBJ1-5, reads SQTIHQWPATLVQPVGSPLSLECTVEGTSNPNLYWYRQAAGRGLQLLFYSVGIGQISSEVPQNLSASRPQDRQFILSSKKLLLSDSGFYLCAWSVGIHSNQPQHFGDGTRLSIL.

The chain uses TRBV7-8 and TRBJ2-1, with 7 bases that match TRBD2. Per germline, CDR1 SGHVS and CDR2 FQNEAQ. The CDR3 is 14 amino acids. The junction had 5 bases not matched to a gene; V was cut back by 3 bases and J by 6 bases. The DNA of the CDR3 is TGTGCCAGCAGCTTTGCTGGGGGGGGCAATGAGCAGTTCTTC. This translates into CASSFAGGGNEQFF.

The chain combines TRBV29-1 with TRBJ1-1; a possible D gene is TRBD1 (6 bases). V lost 6 bases and J lost 5, with 13 bases in between. The CDR3 runs 12 residues. Germline CDR1 is SQVTM and CDR2 is ANQGSEA. The CDR3 region has the DNA TGCAGCGTAAGGGGGGCAGGTACTGAAGCTTTCTTT. Translating it yields CSVRGAGTEAFF.

This clone was counted only a few times. The chain recombines TRBV4-2 with TRBJ1-5; D may be TRBD1 (5 bases). This CDR3 region has 13 residues. Trimming took off 1 base at V and 5 bases at J, with 6 bases between the two ends. Germline V gene data show CDR1 as LGHNA and CDR2 as YNFKEQ. CDR3 sequence: CASSQVGDQPQHF. As DNA, the CDR3 is TGTGCCAGCAGCCAAGTGGGGGATCAGCCCCAGCATTTT.

The gene calls are TRBV30 and TRBJ2-1, with 11 bases fitting TRBD2. CDR1 is GTSNPN and CDR2 is SVGIG in the germline V gene (reference sequence). The CDR3 totals 11 residues. Trimming at V came to 3 bases and at J to 12 bases, leaving 1 base not matched to a gene. DNA for the CDR3: TGTGCCTGGAGCCTAGCGGGGGGGCAGTTCTTC. Its translation is CAWSLAGGQFF.

The chain is built from TRBV28 and TRBJ1-1; 8 positions match TRBD1. CDR1 and CDR2 (germline): MDHEN, SYDVKM. The CDR3 runs 12 residues. V dropped 6 bases and J dropped 7; count of bases not matched to a gene: 4. Here the CDR3 DNA reads TGTGCCAGCAGATCGGGACAGGTTGAAGCTTTCTTT. Amino acid sequence: CASRSGQVEAFF.

The chain carries TRBV27 and TRBJ1-5; D unresolved. The length of the CDR3 is 16 residues. Deletions cut 8 bases from V and 5 bases from J, with 22 bases between. Germline V CDR1 and CDR2: MNHEY, SMNVEV (reference sequence). The CDR3 loop reads CASQSLANPRDQPQHF. CDR3 bases: TGTGCCAGCCAATCGCTAGCCAATCCTCGTGATCAGCCCCAGCATTTT.

The V call is TRBV4-2, the J call TRBJ2-7; no firm D call. CDR1 and CDR2 (germline): LGHNA, YNFKEQ. The CDR3 runs to 13 residues. V gave up 4 bases and J gave up 2 bases, with 9 bases separating them. CDR3 bases: TGTGCCAGCAGCCCAGACATACCCTACGAGCAGTACTTC. Amino acid sequence: CASSPDIPYEQYF.

V and J are TRBV28 and TRBJ1-5, with D possibly being TRBD1 (6 bases). Germline lookup yields CDR1 MDHEN and CDR2 SYDVKM. V dropped 7 bases and J dropped 0 bases, with 13 bases sitting between them. This CDR3 region has 15 residues. CDR3 region: CASKPQTGSNQPQHF. The CDR3 nucleotides are TGTGCCAGCAAACCTCAGACAGGTAGCAATCAGCCCCAGCATTTT.

This clone was observed a single time. V is TRBV30 and J is TRBJ1-1; TRBD1 might be the D (6 bases). Per germline, CDR1 GTSNPN and CDR2 SVGIG (reference sequence). The V end was cut by 0 bases, the J end by 12 bases, with 11 bases between. This CDR3 contains 11 residues. CDR3 loop: CAWSVIQGTFF. CDR3 coding DNA: TGTGCCTGGAGTGTAATTCAGGGGACTTTCTTT.

The genes are TRBV30 and TRBJ2-7, with TRBD2 matching over 10 bases. The germline gives CDR1 GTSNPN, CDR2 SVGIG (reference sequence). The CDR3 consists of 14 residues. V lost 5 bases to trimming and J lost 1 base; unmatched junction nucleotides: 5. CDR3 DNA: TGTGCCTGGGCAAATAGCGGGGGGTCCTACGAGCAGTACTTC. Translated: CAWANSGGSYEQYF.

This rearrangement joins TRBV5-6 to TRBJ1-2; 8 bases are shared with TRBD1. This CDR3 spans 16 amino acids. Germline CDR1 SGHDT, CDR2 YYEEEE. J gave up 3 bases and V 1 base, and 8 bases lay outside the gene matches. The CDR3 here is CASSLTLQQGDYGYTF. In DNA form, the CDR3 reads TGTGCCAGCAGCTTGACCCTTCAACAGGGGGACTATGGCTACACCTTC.

This clone has a handful of counts. This sequence joins TRBV23-1 and TRBJ1-1; D is undetermined. TRBV23-1 is an ORF; its function is uncertain. This CDR3 spans 14 amino acids. V lost 7 bases and J 0 bases, leaving 12 bases between the germline ends. DNA for the CDR3: TGCGCCAGCACCCGAGGGCGGTTGAACACTGAAGCTTTCTTT. Translation: CASTRGRLNTEAFF.